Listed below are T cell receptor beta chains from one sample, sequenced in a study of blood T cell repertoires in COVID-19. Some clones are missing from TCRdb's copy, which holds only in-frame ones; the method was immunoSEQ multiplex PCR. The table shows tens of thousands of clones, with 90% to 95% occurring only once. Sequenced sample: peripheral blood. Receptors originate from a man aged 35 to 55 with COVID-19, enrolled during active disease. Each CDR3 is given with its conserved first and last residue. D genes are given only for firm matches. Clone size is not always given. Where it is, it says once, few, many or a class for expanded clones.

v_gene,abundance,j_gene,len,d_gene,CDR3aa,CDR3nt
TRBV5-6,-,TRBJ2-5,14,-,CASSFTASQETQYF,TGTGCCAGCAGCTTCACAGCTTCGCAAGAGACCCAGTACTTC
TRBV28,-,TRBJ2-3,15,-,CASSSADGHTDTQYF,TGTGCCAGCAGTTCCGCGGATGGACACACAGATACGCAGTATTTT
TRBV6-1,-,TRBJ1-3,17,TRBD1,CASSASRGQARGNTIYF,TGTGCCAGCAGTGCTTCGAGGGGGCAGGCGCGTGGAAACACCATATATTTT
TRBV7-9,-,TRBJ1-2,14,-,CASSLGGEDYGYTF,TGTGCCAGCAGCTTAGGAGGGGAGGACTATGGCTACACCTTC
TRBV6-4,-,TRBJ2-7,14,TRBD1,CASSAQGNQLEQYF,TGTGCCAGCAGTGCACAGGGGAACCAGCTAGAGCAGTACTTC
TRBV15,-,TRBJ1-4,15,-,CATSRDMGINEKLFF,TGTGCCACCAGCAGAGACATGGGCATTAATGAAAAACTGTTTTTT
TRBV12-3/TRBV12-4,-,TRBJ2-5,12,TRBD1,CASRGQQETQYF,TGTGCCAGCAGGGGACAGCAAGAGACCCAGTACTTC
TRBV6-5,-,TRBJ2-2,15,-,CASSKQGSNTGELFF,TGTGCCAGCAGTAAACAGGGTTCCAACACCGGGGAGCTGTTTTTT
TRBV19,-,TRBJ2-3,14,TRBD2,CASGGGVRTDTQYF,TGTGCCAGTGGGGGAGGGGTTCGGACAGATACGCAGTATTTT
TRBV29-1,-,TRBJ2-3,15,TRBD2,CSVDLRGGSTDTQYF,TGCAGCGTAGACTTGCGGGGGGGTAGCACAGATACGCAGTATTTT
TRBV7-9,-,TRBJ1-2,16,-,CASSLTEGPVEGGYTF,TGTGCCAGCAGCTTAACGGAGGGACCGGTGGAGGGTGGCTACACCTTC
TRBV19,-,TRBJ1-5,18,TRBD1,CASSIGSGGSRLNQPQHF,TGTGCCAGTAGTATTGGGTCAGGGGGCTCGAGACTAAATCAGCCCCAGCATTTT
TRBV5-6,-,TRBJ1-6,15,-,CASSLFSRNNSPLHF,TGTGCCAGCAGCTTGTTCAGCAGGAATAATTCACCCCTCCACTTT
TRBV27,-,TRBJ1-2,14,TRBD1,CASSPGGTGYGYTF,TGTGCCAGCAGTCCAGGGGGAACGGGCTATGGCTACACCTTC
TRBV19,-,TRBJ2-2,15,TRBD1,CASIAATGVTGELFF,TGTGCCAGTATCGCTGCCACAGGGGTCACCGGGGAGCTGTTTTTT
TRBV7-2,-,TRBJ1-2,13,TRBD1,CASSFDRGPGYTF,TGTGCCAGCAGCTTCGACAGGGGGCCTGGCTACACCTTC
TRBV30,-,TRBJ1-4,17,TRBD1,CAWSPTYSGTVNEKLFF,TGTGCCTGGAGTCCTACTTACTCCGGGACAGTTAATGAAAAACTGTTTTTT
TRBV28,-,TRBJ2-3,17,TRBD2,CASSLQAGAPSTDTQYF,TGTGCCAGCAGTTTACAAGCGGGGGCCCCTAGCACAGATACGCAGTATTTT
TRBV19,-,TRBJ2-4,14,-,CASSVARGESIQYF,TGTGCCAGTTCGGTTGCTCGGGGAGAAAGCATTCAGTACTTC
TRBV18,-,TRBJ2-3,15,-,CASSPPLLSTDTQYF,TGTGCCAGCTCACCCCCTCTCTTATCGACAGATACGCAGTATTTT
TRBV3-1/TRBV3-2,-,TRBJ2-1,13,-,CASSHPAGNEQFF,TGTGCCAGCAGCCACCCCGCAGGGAATGAGCAGTTCTTC
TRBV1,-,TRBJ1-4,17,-,CTSSQELGGGAGEKLFF,TGCACCAGCAGCCAAGAATTGGGGGGGGGTGCTGGGGAAAAACTGTTTTTT
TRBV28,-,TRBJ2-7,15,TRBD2,CASGTSGALRYEQYF,TGTGCCAGCGGCACTAGCGGGGCCCTGAGATACGAGCAGTACTTC
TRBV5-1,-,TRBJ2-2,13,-,CASSGNRAGELFF,TGCGCCAGCAGCGGGAACAGGGCCGGGGAGCTGTTTTTT
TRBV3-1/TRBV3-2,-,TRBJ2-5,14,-,CASSRPGLQETQYF,TGTGCCAGCAGTCGACCGGGGTTACAAGAGACCCAGTACTTC
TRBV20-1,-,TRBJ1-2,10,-,CSVAGEGYTF,TGCAGTGTGGCAGGGGAAGGCTACACCTTC
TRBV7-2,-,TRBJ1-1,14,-,CASSKRPGNTEAFF,TGTGCCAGCAGCAAACGACCGGGGAACACTGAAGCTTTCTTT
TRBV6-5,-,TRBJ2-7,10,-,CASTLYEQYF,TGTGCCAGCACCCTCTACGAGCAGTACTTC
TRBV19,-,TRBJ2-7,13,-,CASATDSGYEQYF,TGTGCCTCCGCGACGGATTCAGGTTACGAGCAGTACTTC
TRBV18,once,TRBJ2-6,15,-,CASSPDSTGANVLTF,TGTGCCAGCTCACCCGACAGTACTGGGGCCAACGTCCTGACTTTC
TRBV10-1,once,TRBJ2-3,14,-,CASSEGGSTDTQYF,TGCGCCAGCAGTGAAGGGGGATCCACAGATACGCAGTATTTT
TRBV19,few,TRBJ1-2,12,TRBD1,CASSKTGDGYTF,TGTGCCAGTAGTAAGACAGGGGATGGCTACACCTTC
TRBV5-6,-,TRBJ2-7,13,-,CASSFAGLGEQYF,TGTGCCAGCAGCTTCGCGGGGTTGGGCGAGCAGTACTTC
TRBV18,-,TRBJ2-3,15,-,CASSPRAGVMDTQYF,TGTGCCAGCTCACCACGGGCAGGGGTGATGGATACGCAGTATTTT
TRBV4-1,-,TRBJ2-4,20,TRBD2,CASSHPTGVIAGGAKNIQYF,TGCGCCAGCAGCCACCCGACAGGGGTGATAGCGGGGGGCGCTAAAAACATTCAGTACTTC
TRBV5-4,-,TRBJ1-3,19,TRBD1,CASSTPGQGISLSGNTIYF,TGTGCCAGCAGCACTCCGGGACAGGGTATATCTCTCTCTGGAAACACCATATATTTT
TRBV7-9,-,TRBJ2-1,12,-,CASSLISNEQFF,TGTGCCAGCAGCTTAATTAGTAATGAGCAGTTCTTC
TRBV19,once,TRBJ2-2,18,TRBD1,CASSILGQGVGRTGELFF,TGTGCCAGTAGTATCCTAGGACAGGGTGTAGGTAGAACCGGGGAGCTGTTTTTT
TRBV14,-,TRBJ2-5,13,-,CASSQAYQETQYF,TGTGCCAGCAGCCAGGCTTACCAAGAGACCCAGTACTTC
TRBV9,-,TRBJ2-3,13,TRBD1,CASSRQGTDTQYF,TGTGCCAGCAGTCGACAGGGAACGGATACGCAGTATTTT
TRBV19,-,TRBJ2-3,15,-,CASSIAASETDTQYF,TGTGCCAGTAGTATAGCTGCTAGCGAAACAGATACGCAGTATTTT
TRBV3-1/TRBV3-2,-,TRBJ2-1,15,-,CASSQAGARGNEQFF,TGTGCCAGCAGCCAAGCAGGGGCACGAGGTAATGAGCAGTTCTTC
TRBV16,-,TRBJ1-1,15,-,CASSQSGGGNTEAFF,TGTGCCAGCAGCCAATCTGGGGGGGGGAACACTGAAGCTTTCTTT
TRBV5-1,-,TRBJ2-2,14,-,CASSLAGEAGELFF,TGCGCCAGCAGCTTGGCAGGGGAAGCCGGGGAGCTGTTTTTT
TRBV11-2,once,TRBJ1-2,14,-,CASSPSMETYGYTF,TGTGCCAGCAGCCCTAGCATGGAAACCTATGGCTACACCTTC
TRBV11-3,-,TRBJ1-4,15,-,CASSPGRQANEKLFF,TGTGCCAGCAGCCCAGGGAGACAGGCTAATGAAAAACTGTTTTTT
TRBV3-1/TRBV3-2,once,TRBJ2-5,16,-,CASSQFTGGLQETQYF,TGTGCCAGCAGCCAATTTACCGGGGGGCTACAAGAGACCCAGTACTTC
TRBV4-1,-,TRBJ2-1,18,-,CARPTALLAATSYNEQFF,TGCGCCAGACCGACAGCTTTGTTAGCGGCCACCTCCTACAATGAGCAGTTCTTC
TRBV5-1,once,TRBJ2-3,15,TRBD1,CASSARGQGTDTQYF,TGCGCCAGCAGCGCTCGGGGACAGGGGACAGATACGCAGTATTTT
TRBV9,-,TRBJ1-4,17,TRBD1,CASSAPGTGGAGEKLFF,TGTGCCAGCAGCGCTCCCGGGACAGGGGGCGCTGGGGAAAAACTGTTTTTT
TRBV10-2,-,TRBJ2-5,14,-,CASSESGGRGTQYF,TGCGCCAGCAGTGAGTCCGGGGGACGTGGGACCCAGTACTTC
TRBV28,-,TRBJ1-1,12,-,CASSTIQGEAFF,TGTGCCAGCAGTACCATACAGGGTGAAGCTTTCTTT
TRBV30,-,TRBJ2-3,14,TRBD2,CAWKGAGSADTQYF,TGTGCCTGGAAGGGAGCGGGGTCGGCAGATACGCAGTATTTT
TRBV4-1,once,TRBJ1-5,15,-,CASSQEVTADQPQHF,TGCGCCAGCAGCCAAGAAGTGACGGCGGATCAGCCCCAGCATTTT